The text below deals with one TCR beta chain. Its antigen is currently not known. Per-base quality was not reported, and no clone a single base away is much larger than it. This record belongs to a study of blood T cells in healthy people across ages (dated by TCRdb to the mid-2010s). With respect to the entire study: In model experiments, roughly one uniquely barcoded TCR beta cDNA molecule per two T cells was captured by template switching. The study measured age-related changes in TCR beta repertoire diversity using deep sequencing normalized with unique cDNA molecular identifiers. To avoid experimental bias, donors of different ages were distributed randomly across sequencing lanes. Two additional independent replicas of 1 million unique cDNA reads from the same blood draw were analyzed for two donors (one aged 18 to 29 and one aged 80 or older). The donors were split into four age groups: young (average around 15 years), middle-aged (39), aged (62) and long-lived (approximately 80). General findings and caveats noted by the study authors: As age increased, observed TCR beta diversity per million T cells dropped in a roughly linear way, and a significant reduction was already evident by age around 41. There was a strong correlation between observed TCR beta diversity and the percentage of naive T cells measured by flow cytometry. Estimates of total diversity based on one million sequenced T cells were regarded as lower bounds and as underestimates. The long-lived group showed more naive CD4+ T cells, fewer expanded clones and increased TCR diversity than the aged group, suggesting age selection. Conclusive comparison of naive and antigen-experienced compartments was prevented by the profiling of bulk unsorted PBMCs. The CMV infection status of donors was not known, potentially confounding age-related changes in expanded clonotypes.

Systemically healthy Caucasian individuals from Russia, 39 in total and aged about 6 to 100 years, were included as donors. Each donor gave around 9.9 milliliters of peripheral blood, collected into EDTA-treated Vacutainer tubes. Ficoll-Paque density-gradient centrifugation was used to isolate PBMCs, with at least 7 million per sample. Trizol reagent was used to extract total RNA from PBMCs, with at least 5.5 micrograms per sample. The percentages of naive CD45RAhigh/CD27high T cells were determined by flow cytometry on a PBMC aliquot from every donor. The library was prepared using 5' RACE. Sequenced on an Illumina HiSeq 2500. The second PCR ran for about 6 to 11 cycles and used a J-beta primer mix along with a sample-barcoded 5' primer. A template-switch 5' adaptor carrying 12 random nucleotides introduced a unique molecular identifier onto each TCR beta cDNA molecule. At least 3 million CDR3-containing paired-end reads were obtained from each sample. First-strand cDNA synthesis was performed from all RNA using the Mint cDNA synthesis kit, with priming by a TRBC-specific oligonucleotide. All cDNA was treated with uracil-DNA glycosylase and then went through a first 18-cycle PCR with the universal primers M1SS and BC2_uni_R. On the study's bioinformatics: Normalization of each sample was performed by random selection of 1 million high-quality reads, each carrying a distinct molecular identifier. Reads with shared molecular identifiers were discarded instead of being binned into consensus sequences. MiTCR, run with a Q25 quality threshold and the strictest error-elimination algorithm, handled CDR3 identification, clonotype clustering and error correction. Lower-bound total TCR beta diversity was estimated with a nonparametric unseen species model using Euler transformation. TCRdb applied fastp at Q25 and MiXCR to the public reads, then kept only in-frame beta chains. Rows are unified per CDR3 protein, each entry keeping the most common DNA and genes. TCRdb's processing, not the authors' own work, is the source of the V and J calls. This sample gives about 1,500,000 distinct CDR3 sequences in total; roughly 40% of them show up just once. The top ten clones comprise roughly 7.9% of the sample.

The sequenced sample consisted of blood. The TCR sequence derives from a woman aged 18-30 years in good health.

The nucleotide sequence is TGTGCCAGCAGCGCTCCAGGGAATCGGGGGTATGGCTACACCTTC. This encodes CASSAPGNRGYGYTF. This receptor chain uses TRBV7-9 and TRBJ1-2, with TRBD1 as a weak D call on 5 bases. The CDR3 covers 15 residues, taking in both the cysteine and the phenylalanine. Here the CDR3 DNA is all that survives: 45 bases in frame from base 1. Taken from the germline V gene (reference sequence), the CDR1 and CDR2 loops are SEHNR and FQNEAQ. V gives up 5 bases and J gives up 5 bases, and the segment between their germline ends measures 18 bases. The entire variable domain, with the stretches around the CDR3 drawn from the reference TRBV7-9 and TRBJ1-2 proteins, is DTGVSQNPRHKITKRGQNVTFRCDPISEHNRLYWYRQTLGQGPEFLTYFQNEAQLEKSRLLSDRFSAERPKGSFSTLEIQRTEQGDSAMYLCASSAPGNRGYGYTFGSGTRLTVV.